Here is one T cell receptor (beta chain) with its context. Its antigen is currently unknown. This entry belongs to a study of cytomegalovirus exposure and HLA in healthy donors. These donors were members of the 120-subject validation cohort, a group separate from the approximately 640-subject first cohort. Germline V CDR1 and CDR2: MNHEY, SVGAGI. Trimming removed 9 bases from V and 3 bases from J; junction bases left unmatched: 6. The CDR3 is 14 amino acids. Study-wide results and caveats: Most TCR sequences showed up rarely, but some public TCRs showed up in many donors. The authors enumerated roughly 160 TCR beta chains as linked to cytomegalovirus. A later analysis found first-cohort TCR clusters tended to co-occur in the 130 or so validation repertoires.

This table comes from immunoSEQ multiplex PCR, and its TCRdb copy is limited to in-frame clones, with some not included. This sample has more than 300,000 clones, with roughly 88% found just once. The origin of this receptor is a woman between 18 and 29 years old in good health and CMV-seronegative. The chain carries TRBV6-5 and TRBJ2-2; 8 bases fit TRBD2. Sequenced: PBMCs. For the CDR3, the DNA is TGTGCCAGTACGGGAGGGGCAGACACCGGGGAGCTGTTTTTT. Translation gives CASTGGADTGELFF.